This T cell receptor (beta chain) was sequenced during a study of blood T cell repertoires in COVID-19. Data came from immunoSEQ multiplex PCR; TCRdb stores just in-frame clones and leaves some out. This sample yields about 200,000 clones, of which about 80% are seen a single time; roughly 7% belongs to the top ten. The V gene end was trimmed by 2 bases and the J gene end by 6 bases; junction bases not matched to a gene: 1. The germline CDR1 and CDR2 sequences are SGHRS and YFSETQ. The CDR3 is 13 residues long. Enrolled through a virtual design, the participants were between roughly 18 and 90 years of age and came from some 25 US areas.

This TCR came from a man aged 35 to 55 who had recovered from COVID-19. The sample comprised PBMCs or T cells enriched from blood (not recorded which). The chain has TRBV5-1 and TRBJ2-4; 8 bases are a match to TRBD1. DNA for the CDR3: TGCGCCAGCAGCTTAGGACAGGGAAACATTCAGTACTTC. The encoded protein is CASSLGQGNIQYF.